Listed below are T cell receptor beta chains from one sample, sequenced in a study of identical twins. TCRdb passed the 5' RACE reads through MiXCR, listing each CDR3 protein once. The sample carries some 500,000 distinct CDR3 sequences, 14% recorded once. These data also formed part of another study, on yellow fever vaccine responses in identical twins.

Source material: CD4+ T cells sorted from blood. These TCRs come from a woman younger than 35 in good health. The CDR3 runs from the conserved cysteine through the conserved F or W. D genes are given only for firm matches. Clone sizes are given selectively: once, few, many, or a class where the clone is expanded.

cdr3_nt,cdr3_aa,j_call,clone_size,d_call,v_call
TGTGCCAGCAGTTTAGGTTTCCAGAGCTCCTACGAGCAGTACTTC,CASSLGFQSSYEQYF,TRBJ2-7,few,.,TRBV12-3/TRBV12-4
TGCAGTGCCCCAATTCAGGGGGGAAATTACGAGCAGTACTTC,CSAPIQGGNYEQYF,TRBJ2-7,many,.,TRBV20-1
TGCGCCAGCAGCCCCGCTAGCGGGAGAGAGACCCAGTACTTC,CASSPASGRETQYF,TRBJ2-5,few,TRBD2,TRBV5-1
TGTGCCAGCAACCCTTCGGAAGGGTTTGGAAACACCATATATTTT,CASNPSEGFGNTIYF,TRBJ1-3,.,.,TRBV12-3/TRBV12-4
TGCGCCAGCAGCTTGACCGGGGCCGAGCAGTACTTC,CASSLTGAEQYF,TRBJ2-7,many,.,TRBV5-1
TGCGCCAGCAGCTTGGGGAGTGGGACGGAGACCCAGTACTTC,CASSLGSGTETQYF,TRBJ2-5,few,.,TRBV5-1
TGTGCCAGCAGCTTAACCTTAACAGGGCCATTTAACACCGGGGAGCTGTTTTTT,CASSLTLTGPFNTGELFF,TRBJ2-2,few,.,TRBV7-3
TGTGCCAGCAGCTTAGCGGGGGGTGGAGGAGAGACCCAGTACTTC,CASSLAGGGGETQYF,TRBJ2-5,few,.,TRBV7-2
TGCGCCAGCAGCTTAATGGGTGGACAGGTTCGCAATGAGCAGTTCTTC,CASSLMGGQVRNEQFF,TRBJ2-1,.,TRBD1,TRBV5-1
TGTGCCAGCAGTAAAAACGGAGGCTACGAGCAGTACTTC,CASSKNGGYEQYF,TRBJ2-7,few,.,TRBV6-1
TGTGCCAGCAGCTTAGGGCAGGCCGATAATTCACCCCTCCACTTT,CASSLGQADNSPLHF,TRBJ1-6,.,.,TRBV7-2
TGTGCCAGCAGCTTAGAAAGGGGGCGAGGATACAATGAGCAGTTCTTC,CASSLERGRGYNEQFF,TRBJ2-1,few,TRBD1,TRBV7-2
TGTGCCAGCAGCTTAGATTCGGGCGGGGGGAGCTTCGAGCAGTTCTTC,CASSLDSGGGSFEQFF,TRBJ2-1,once,TRBD2,TRBV11-2
TGTGCCAGCAGTGGCCCGATGGGACAGTCGAACACTGAAGCTTTCTTT,CASSGPMGQSNTEAFF,TRBJ1-1,.,TRBD1,TRBV2
TGTGCCAGCAGCCAAGTGGGCAATACCAACAATGAGCAGTTCTTC,CASSQVGNTNNEQFF,TRBJ2-1,few,.,TRBV4-2
TGCAGTGCTAGAGTGCTCCACAATGAGCAGTTCTTC,CSARVLHNEQFF,TRBJ2-1,few,.,TRBV20-1
TGCGCCAGCAGCCAAGACAGGCCAGAGACCCAGTACTTC,CASSQDRPETQYF,TRBJ2-5,few,.,TRBV4-3
TGCGCCAGCAGCCAAGAATACCCGCCTTCCTACAATGAGCAGTTCTTC,CASSQEYPPSYNEQFF,TRBJ2-1,.,.,TRBV4-1
TGCGCCAGCAAGAGTAGGGCGGATGGAGGAACACCCCTCCACTTT,CASKSRADGGTPLHF,TRBJ1-6,.,.,TRBV5-1
TGTGCCAGCAGCCGCATCCGGGATCCGAGGAATGAGCAGTTCTTC,CASSRIRDPRNEQFF,TRBJ2-1,few,.,TRBV3-1
TGTGCCATCGGAGGGGGCGCCACTGAAGCTTTCTTT,CAIGGGATEAFF,TRBJ1-1,.,TRBD1,TRBV10-3
TGTGCCAGCAGTTTAGCCTCAGGGGGACCCTACGAGCAGTACTTC,CASSLASGGPYEQYF,TRBJ2-7,few,TRBD1,TRBV28
TGTGCCAGCAGCTTAAGGTGGGACAGGCGGTCCTACGAGCAGTACTTC,CASSLRWDRRSYEQYF,TRBJ2-7,.,TRBD1,TRBV7-8
TGCAGTGCTTTGGAGGCAGGGGCTCATGAAAAACTGTTTTTT,CSALEAGAHEKLFF,TRBJ1-4,.,.,TRBV20-1
TGTGCCAGCAGCCAAAGTGCGGGAACGCAGTATTTT,CASSQSAGTQYF,TRBJ2-3,.,.,TRBV3-1
TGCAGCGTTGGGGACGGGGTCAATCAGCCCCAGCATTTT,CSVGDGVNQPQHF,TRBJ1-5,few,.,TRBV29-1
TGTGCCAGCAGCCCACAGGGGGCCATGGGGACCCAGTACTTC,CASSPQGAMGTQYF,TRBJ2-5,.,TRBD1,TRBV28
TGCGCCAGCAGCTTGGGCAGGGCAAGCTCCTACAATGAGCAGTTCTTC,CASSLGRASSYNEQFF,TRBJ2-1,.,.,TRBV5-1
TGCAGTGCTAACCCCGGGACAGGGGGCTACAATGAGCAGTTCTTC,CSANPGTGGYNEQFF,TRBJ2-1,few,TRBD1,TRBV20-1
TGCAGCGTTGTTGGCTCTGGGGCCAACGTCCTGACTTTC,CSVVGSGANVLTF,TRBJ2-6,few,.,TRBV29-1
TGCGCCAGCAGCCTCCCAGTCGATGGGACCCAGTACTTC,CASSLPVDGTQYF,TRBJ2-5,few,.,TRBV5-1
TGCAGTGCTAGAGAAGGGGGCTTGGGGGGCTACACCTTC,CSAREGGLGGYTF,TRBJ1-2,.,TRBD1,TRBV20-1
TGTGCCAGTCAGCCGGAGCAGTACTTC,CASQPEQYF,TRBJ2-7,few,.,TRBV19
TGTGCCAGCAGCTCCCCCTTGTTGGACAGGGGTACCGGGGAGCTGTTTTTT,CASSSPLLDRGTGELFF,TRBJ2-2,.,TRBD1,TRBV9
TGTGCCAGCAGCCGACAGGGTAGCTATGGCTACACCTTC,CASSRQGSYGYTF,TRBJ1-2,many,TRBD1,TRBV12-3/TRBV12-4
TGTGCCAGCAGCTTTAGCGGGGGGGACTACGAGCAGTACTTC,CASSFSGGDYEQYF,TRBJ2-7,few,TRBD2,TRBV11-2
TGTGCCAGTAGTATTGATGGGGGGCGAACACCACGGCACTACAATGAGCAGTTCTTC,CASSIDGGRTPRHYNEQFF,TRBJ2-1,few,.,TRBV19
TGTGCCAGCAGTTTCCCGACAGGGGGACTCGGCACTGAAGCTTTCTTT,CASSFPTGGLGTEAFF,TRBJ1-1,few,TRBD1,TRBV7-9
TGTGCCAGCAGTTACCAAGCGGGAGCCTACGAGCAGTACTTC,CASSYQAGAYEQYF,TRBJ2-7,many,TRBD2,TRBV6-5
TGCAGTGCTAGAGACTCGGGACAGGGTCATCAAGAGACCCAGTACTTC,CSARDSGQGHQETQYF,TRBJ2-5,few,TRBD1,TRBV20-1
TGCGCCAGCAGCCAAGATTACCGGGACTGGACCTACAATGAGCAGTTCTTC,CASSQDYRDWTYNEQFF,TRBJ2-1,.,.,TRBV4-3
TGTGCCAGCAGCTTTGGGGGTTCGGGGTCCTACGAGCAGTACTTC,CASSFGGSGSYEQYF,TRBJ2-7,.,.,TRBV11-2
TGTACTAGTGGTTTGACCCCTCCCGAGCGGGGTGGCTACGAGCAGTACTTC,CTSGLTPPERGGYEQYF,TRBJ2-7,.,TRBD2,TRBV12-5
TGTGCCAGCAGCTTTGAGACCCAGTACTTC,CASSFETQYF,TRBJ2-5,many,.,TRBV11-2
TGTGCCAGTGGACAGGGCGGCACCGGGGAGCTGTTTTTT,CASGQGGTGELFF,TRBJ2-2,few,TRBD1,TRBV3-1
TGTGCCAGCAGGGCTCGGGGGCTCCAGCCCCAGCATTTT,CASRARGLQPQHF,TRBJ1-5,few,.,TRBV6-1